This passage covers 29 T cell receptor beta chains from one sample sequenced in a study of CD8 T cells in Susac syndrome. Reverse transcription of about 0.5 to 1 ug RNA used random hexamers. One entry per CDR3 protein results from TCRdb running MiXCR on the immunoSEQ multiplex PCR reads. The repertoire has some 300,000 distinct CDR3 sequences, approximately 85% of them found once; the top ten carry around 0.2%. The sample comprised CD8+ T cells from PBMCs. The receptors stem from a human donor with multiple sclerosis.

The J gene is TRBJ1-1, the V gene TRBV5-1; tentatively, D is TRBD1 (5 bases). CDR3 length equals 16 residues. The V end was cut by 0 bases, the J end by 3 bases, with 15 bases between. Germline CDR1 is SGHRS and CDR2 is YFSETQ. CDR3 sequence: CASSLEWSGLDTEAFF. CDR3 DNA: TGCGCCAGCAGCTTGGAATGGTCAGGGCTTGACACTGAAGCTTTCTTT.

This rearrangement joins TRBV4-3 to TRBJ1-2; D ambiguous. The CDR3 is 15 residues long. The germline V gene has CDR1 LGHNA and CDR2 YSLEER. V was pared by 0 bases and J by 4 bases, with 12 bases between. For the CDR3, the DNA is TGCGCCAGCAGCCAAGAAGTCCCCGGGAGCTATGGCTACACCTTC. Residues: CASSQEVPGSYGYTF.

This chain uses TRBV7-9 with TRBJ2-7, with 7 bases aligning to TRBD2. The germline V gene encodes CDR1 SEHNR and CDR2 FQNEAQ (reference sequence). The CDR3 sequence is 16 residues long. Unmatched junction bases numbered 8, after V lost 1 base and J lost 2 bases. CDR3 sequence (DNA): TGTGCCAGCAGCTTAGGGGATAGCGGGCCCGCCTACGAGCAGTACTTC. Its protein is CASSLGDSGPAYEQYF.

The chain recombines TRBV7-9 with TRBJ2-7; D is ambiguous. Germline assignment: CDR1 SEHNR and CDR2 FQNEAQ (reference sequence). V dropped 4 bases and J dropped 0 bases, with 7 bases sitting between them. CDR3 length: 13 residues. This CDR3 is CASSSQNSYEQYF. The CDR3 nucleotides are TGTGCCAGCAGCTCTCAGAACTCCTACGAGCAGTACTTC. Full variable domain (remainder filled in from reference TRBV7-9 and TRBJ2-7): DTGVSQNPRHKITKRGQNVTFRCDPISEHNRLYWYRQTLGQGPEFLTYFQNEAQLEKSRLLSDRFSAERPKGSFSTLEIQRTEQGDSAMYLCASSSQNSYEQYFGPGTRLTVT.

This rearrangement joins TRBV7-8 to TRBJ2-5; weak D call: TRBD2 (5 bases). This CDR3 comprises 12 residues. V lost 10 bases and J 3 bases, leaving 12 bases between the germline ends. CDR1 and CDR2 from the germline V gene are SGHVS and FQNEAQ. The CDR3 bases are TGTGCCATCAGAGGGTCCGAAGAGACCCAGTACTTC. Amino acid sequence: CAIRGSEETQYF.

The chain joins TRBV10-3 to TRBJ2-7; tentative D call: TRBD2 (5 bases). This CDR3 has 14 amino acids. Per germline, CDR1 ENHRY and CDR2 SYGVKD. Trimming pared 2 bases from V and 5 bases from J, leaving 13 bases between. For the CDR3, the DNA is TGTGCCATCAGTGAGGCGGGCTGGGGTGACGAGCAGTACTTC. Encoded protein: CAISEAGWGDEQYF.

This chain joins TRBV19 and TRBJ2-1, with D possibly matching TRBD2 (5 bases). Germline values: CDR1 LNHDA, CDR2 SQIVND (reference sequence). The ends were cut back, 6 bases at V and 5 bases at J, with 8 bases in the middle. There are 12 residues in the CDR3. CDR3 protein: CASRAGNNEQFF. In nucleotides, the CDR3 is TGTGCCAGTAGGGCGGGCAACAATGAGCAGTTCTTC.

This clonotype has a single count. The chain employs TRBV20-1 and TRBJ1-1; tentative D call: TRBD1 (5 bases). The CDR3 sequence is 13 residues long. Trimming took 6 bases from V and 4 from J, leaving 15 bases between them. Germline-derived CDR1 and CDR2 are DFQATT and SNEGSKA (reference sequence). CDR3 nucleotide sequence: TGCAGTGCCCACGGACACGCGAGCACTGAAGCTTTCTTT. Its protein product is CSAHGHASTEAFF.

The rearrangement joins TRBV20-1 to TRBJ2-1, with 8 bases lining up with TRBD2. The CDR3 extends over 17 amino acids. J was trimmed by 0 bases and V by 5 bases; bases with no gene match: 12. Germline CDR1 DFQATT, CDR2 SNEGSKA (reference sequence). The CDR3 sequence: CSAPPELAGFSYNEQFF. For the CDR3, the DNA is TGCAGTGCTCCTCCGGAGCTAGCGGGTTTCTCCTACAATGAGCAGTTCTTC.

In its sample, this clonotype was seen once. The CDR3 protein is CASSLSPGQRGYNEQFF. The CDR3, as DNA: TGCGCCAGCAGCCTATCACCGGGACAAAGGGGCTACAATGAGCAGTTCTTC. The J gene is TRBJ2-1, the V gene TRBV5-1; the D gene is possibly TRBD1 (6 bases). CDR3 length: 17 residues. CDR1 is SGHRS, CDR2 YFSETQ, per germline. Trimming took 4 bases from V and 3 from J, leaving 20 bases between them.

This clonotype was observed a few times. V and J are TRBV5-6 and TRBJ2-7; 12 bases line up with TRBD2. The CDR3 has 16 amino acids. The germline V gene encodes CDR1 SGHDT and CDR2 YYEEEE. After removal of 0 bases from V and 4 bases from J, the junction contained 5 bases not matched to a gene. The CDR3 DNA is TGTGCCAGCAGCTTGGGACTAGCGGGAGCCGGGTACGAGCAGTACTTC. This translates into CASSLGLAGAGYEQYF.

The genes are TRBV29-1 and TRBJ1-2, with 10 bases matching TRBD1. V was clipped by 4 bases and J by 7 bases; unmatched bases: 3. CDR1 and CDR2 (germline): SQVTM, ANQGSEA. The CDR3 length is 12 residues. The CDR3 reads CSVGTGGPGYTF. Here the CDR3 DNA reads TGCAGCGTTGGGACAGGGGGACCTGGCTACACCTTC. The full variable domain, rest sourced from reference TRBV29-1 and TRBJ1-2, is SAVISQKPSRDICQRGTSLTIQCQVDSQVTMMFWYRQQPGQSLTLIATANQGSEATYESGFVIDKFPISRPNLTFSTLTVSNMSPEDSSIYLCSVGTGGPGYTFGSGTRLTVV.

In nucleotides, the CDR3 is TGTGCCAGCAGCTTGCAGGAGGACAGGGGCTCCTACAATGAGCAGTTCTTC. Its protein is CASSLQEDRGSYNEQFF. The rearrangement uses TRBV7-8 and TRBJ2-1, with 9 nucleotides matching TRBD1. Germline V gene lookup returns CDR1 SGHVS and CDR2 FQNEAQ. The CDR3 runs 17 residues. The trim removed 3 bases at V and 0 bases at J, leaving 6 bases unmatched.

CDR3 nucleotides: TGTGCCAGCAGTGGGTCCCGGGACAGGGGTGGCACTGAAGCTTTCTTT. Its protein is CASSGSRDRGGTEAFF. The gene calls are TRBV2 and TRBJ1-1; TRBD1 matches 10 bases. The CDR3 is 16 residues long. CDR1 SNHLY and CDR2 FYNNEI come from the germline V gene. The V segment lost 4 bases and the J segment 4 bases; nucleotides outside the gene matches: 9.

V and J are TRBV20-1 and TRBJ1-5, with a possible D match to TRBD1 (6 bases). Germline CDR1 and CDR2: DFQATT and SNEGSKA (reference sequence). Trimming pared 5 bases from V and 2 bases from J, leaving 13 bases between. This CDR3 is built from 14 residues. The chain's CDR3 is CSAAGVGGNQPQHF. CDR3 in DNA: TGCAGTGCTGCAGGGGTTGGGGGCAATCAGCCCCAGCATTTT.

The V call is TRBV15, the J call TRBJ2-5; no clear D gene. Per germline, CDR1 LNHNV and CDR2 YYDKDF (reference sequence). The CDR3 covers 19 residues. Trimming took 0 bases from V and 2 from J, leaving 22 bases between them. CDR3 bases: TGTGCCACCAGCAGAGATTTTTCGTCAGGTTGGACCCCACAAGAGACCCAGTACTTC. Its protein product is CATSRDFSSGWTPQETQYF. The variable domain in full, completed from reference TRBV15 and TRBJ2-5, reads DAMVIQNPRYQVTQFGKPVTLSCSQTLNHNVMYWYQQKSSQAPKLLFHYYDKDFNNEADTPDNFQSRRPNTSFCFLDIRSPGLGDTAMYLCATSRDFSSGWTPQETQYFGPGTRLLVL.

The gene calls are TRBV4-3 and TRBJ2-7, with D possibly matching TRBD2 (5 bases). V lost 4 bases to trimming and J lost 3 bases, with 13 bases between them. The CDR3 spans 14 residues. Germline loops: CDR1 LGHNA, CDR2 YSLEER. The CDR3 region is CASSPSASGYEQYF. Written as DNA, the CDR3 is TGCGCCAGCAGCCCAAGCGCCAGCGGCTACGAGCAGTACTTC.

The genes are TRBV5-6 and TRBJ1-2; no firm D call. The germline V gene has CDR1 SGHDT and CDR2 YYEEEE. The V end lost 0 bases, the J end lost 2 bases, and 14 bases lay between the germline ends. The CDR3 has 16 amino acids. CDR3 DNA: TGTGCCAGCAGCTTGGGGGCGGGCAATAGGAACTATGGCTACACCTTC. It is translated as CASSLGAGNRNYGYTF.

The chain carries TRBV7-9 and TRBJ1-1; no clear D gene. The CDR3 runs 14 residues. Germline lookup yields CDR1 SEHNR and CDR2 FQNEAQ (reference sequence). Trimming pared 3 bases from V and 1 base from J, leaving 9 bases between. CDR3 nucleotides: TGTGCCAGCAGCTTCCCTTCGGGGAACACTGAAGCTTTCTTT. Its translation: CASSFPSGNTEAFF.

This chain connects TRBV15 to TRBJ2-3; TRBD1 agrees at 12 bases. This CDR3 comprises 15 residues. In germline, CDR1 is LNHNV, CDR2 YYDKDF (reference sequence). The trim removed 5 bases at V and 3 bases at J, leaving 3 bases unmatched. CDR3 nucleotide sequence: TGTGCCACCAGCGGGGGACAGGGGGCAACAGATACGCAGTATTTT. Its translation is CATSGGQGATDTQYF.

This clonotype was observed once. V usage is TRBV28 and J usage is TRBJ2-3; TRBD1 aligns across 7 bases. Germline CDR1 and CDR2: MDHEN and SYDVKM. The CDR3 is 16 amino acids. V was clipped by 2 bases and J by 0 bases; unmatched bases: 5. The CDR3 region has the DNA TGTGCCAGCAGTTTAATGACAGGGAAGAGCACAGATACGCAGTATTTT. Residues: CASSLMTGKSTDTQYF.

The chain uses TRBV6-5 and TRBJ2-7; D gene unclear. CDR3 size: 15 residues. CDR1 is MNHEY and CDR2 is SVGAGI in the germline V gene. Trimming cost V 2 bases and J 7 bases, with 18 bases left between them. CDR3 nucleotide sequence: TGTGCCAGCAGTTACACCGGACCTTCCCCGAGGGAGCAGTACTTC. Translation gives CASSYTGPSPREQYF.

This sequence joins TRBV27 and TRBJ2-7, with TRBD2 identical over 15 bases. V shed 5 bases and J 5 bases; nucleotides not matched to a gene: 4. This CDR3 comprises 15 residues. The germline gives CDR1 MNHEY, CDR2 SMNVEV (reference sequence). CDR3 sequence reads: CASSIGTSGRNEQYF. CDR3 coding DNA: TGTGCCAGCAGTATAGGGACTAGCGGGAGGAACGAGCAGTACTTC.

The table lists this clonotype with a count of one. The chain combines TRBV15 with TRBJ1-2; D is perhaps TRBD1 (6 bases). V shed 5 bases and J shed 2 bases, with 15 bases lying between them. The CDR3 covers 15 residues. Germline V gives CDR1 LNHNV, CDR2 YYDKDF (reference sequence). The CDR3 loop reads CATSPVRGGNYGYTF. The DNA of the CDR3 is TGTGCCACCAGCCCTGTCCGCGGGGGCAACTATGGCTACACCTTC.

The chain uses TRBV7-9 and TRBJ2-1; a possible D gene is TRBD2 (6 bases). V was trimmed by 5 bases and J by 4 bases, leaving 18 bases between them. This CDR3 is 16 amino acids long. Per germline, CDR1 SEHNR and CDR2 FQNEAQ (reference sequence). CDR3 amino acids: CASSPQVSGGYNEQFF. For the CDR3, the DNA is TGTGCCAGCAGCCCCCAAGTTTCCGGGGGATACAATGAGCAGTTCTTC.

The gene calls are TRBV30 and TRBJ2-7; TRBD1 matches at 11 bases. This CDR3 has 14 residues. Germline CDR1 and CDR2: GTSNPN and SVGIG (reference sequence). V shed 2 bases and J 2 bases; nucleotides not matched to a gene: 2. In DNA, the CDR3 is TGTGCCTGGAGTCCGGGACAGGGGGCCTACGAGCAGTACTTC. Its protein product is CAWSPGQGAYEQYF.

CDR3 residues: CASSFRAPSYEQYF. The CDR3, as DNA: TGTGCCAGCAGTTTCAGGGCCCCTTCCTACGAGCAGTACTTC. The rearrangement uses TRBV27 and TRBJ2-7, with a possible D match to TRBD1 (5 bases). Trimming removed 3 bases from V and 1 base from J, with 10 bases in between. The CDR3 sequence is 14 residues long. The germline V gene has CDR1 MNHEY and CDR2 SMNVEV (reference sequence).

This clonotype was observed a few times. This sequence joins TRBV6-2 or TRBV6-3 and TRBJ2-7, with D possibly TRBD2 on 6 matching bases. Germline CDR1 is MNHEY and CDR2 is SVGEGT. The ends were cut back, 0 bases at V and 3 bases at J, with 15 bases in the middle. CDR3 length: 16 amino acids. In DNA form, the CDR3 reads TGTGCCAGCAGTTACTCGAGTCCGACTAGATTCTACGAGCAGTACTTC. Translation: CASSYSSPTRFYEQYF.

This clonotype was seen only once. The chain employs TRBV5-7 and TRBJ2-1; 8 bases agree with TRBD2. TRBV5-7 is designated an ORF whose function remains uncertain. Trimming cost V 3 bases and J 2 bases; bases outside gene matches: 13. This CDR3 spans 18 amino acids. The CDR3: CASSSGTRASLPYNEQFF. In DNA form, the CDR3 reads TGTGCCAGCAGCTCCGGGACTAGAGCGTCCCTCCCCTACAATGAGCAGTTCTTC.